The T cell receptor (beta chain) described here comes from a study of blood T cell repertoires in COVID-19. The wider study: Samples representing acute and convalescent COVID-19 were sourced from the United States, Italy and Spain. The cDNA or gDNA used as material had been derived from T cells, B-cell-depleted T cells, or PBMCs.

Followed over time, Seattle patients had been enrolled while infection was active. V dropped 0 bases and J dropped 7 bases, with 21 bases sitting between them. This CDR3 has 17 residues. Germline assignment: CDR1 LGHNA and CDR2 YSLEER. Per the original data handling: Cell counts per sample came from amplifying reference gene primers. Clones were read by immunoSEQ multiplex PCR, and TCRdb kept only the in-frame ones, dropping some. V, J and clone size are taken as reported in that table, and D and trimming were inferred from the DNA itself. The top ten clones hold around 1.5% of a sample with roughly 410,000 clones, about 88% of them seen once.

Sequences were obtained from peripheral blood. The sequence came from a middle-aged woman with COVID-19, enrolled during active disease. V usage is TRBV4-3 and J usage is TRBJ1-2, with D tentatively TRBD1 (6 bases). CDR3 DNA: TGCGCCAGCAGCCAAGATATATCCAGGGGCGCATTGGCTGGCTACACCTTC. It encodes CASSQDISRGALAGYTF.